The 31 T cell receptor beta chains presented below share a single source sample, sequenced in a study of blood T cells in healthy people across ages (dated by TCRdb to the mid-2010s). The library came from 5' RACE. The sample was run on an Illumina HiSeq 2500. A second PCR of roughly 7 to 11 cycles was performed with a sample-barcoded 5' primer and a J-beta primer mix. Using fastp at Q25 and MiXCR, TCRdb reprocessed the public reads and kept productive beta chains. Merged by CDR3 protein, the rows form single entries marked with the most common genes and DNA. This sample holds about 640,000 distinct CDR3 sequences; under 65% were observed only once. The ten largest clones represent 30% to 40% of the sample. Sample: blood. These receptors all stem from a man aged 60 to 75 in good health.

V gene TRBV5-1 combines with J gene TRBJ1-2; D not certain. The V gene lost 2 bases and the J gene lost 4 bases, with 18 bases spanning the gap. Germline CDR1 SGHRS, CDR2 YFSETQ. The CDR3 runs 16 residues. CDR3 nucleotide sequence: TGCGCCAGCAGCTTCCGAGAGGCAGGACGGGGCTATGGCTACACCTTC. Protein sequence: CASSFREAGRGYGYTF.

The chain combines TRBV10-3 with TRBJ1-6; TRBD1 agrees at 9 bases. The germline CDR1 and CDR2 sequences are ENHRY and SYGVKD. Trimming took 8 bases from V and 0 from J; bases not matched to a gene: 2. The CDR3 has 15 amino acids. The DNA for the CDR3 is TGTGCCATCGCGGACAGGGGCTCCTATAATTCACCCCTCCACTTT. As protein: CAIADRGSYNSPLHF.

This chain connects TRBV6-5 to TRBJ2-7; the D call may be TRBD1 or TRBD2 (5 bases each). The CDR3 contains 14 residues. V gave up 6 bases and J gave up 7 bases, with 19 bases separating them. Germline V lookup: CDR1 MNHEY, CDR2 SVGAGI. Here the CDR3 reads CASSRGLRENEQYF. Here the CDR3 DNA reads TGTGCCAGCAGCCGCGGACTCAGGGAGAATGAGCAGTACTTC.

The table lists this clonotype with a few counts. The chain is built from TRBV7-2 and TRBJ2-5; D call uncertain. Germline assignment: CDR1 SGHTA and CDR2 FQGNSA. Trimming shortened V by 7 bases and J by 4 bases, and 19 bases separated the two germline ends. This CDR3 comprises 15 residues. As DNA, the CDR3 is TGTGCCAGCACCTCAAGGGTCGATCCCCTAGAGACCCAGTACTTC. Protein product: CASTSRVDPLETQYF.

The genes are TRBV20-1 and TRBJ2-5, with D perhaps TRBD2 (7 bases). V was trimmed by 5 bases and J by 4 bases, leaving 20 bases between them. The CDR3 runs 15 residues. From germline, CDR1 is DFQATT and CDR2 SNEGSKA (reference sequence). DNA for the CDR3: TGCAGTGCTGAGGGGGAAGGGAGGGAAGCAGAGACCCAGTACTTC. Protein sequence: CSAEGEGREAETQYF.

The CDR3 loop reads CATSAGTGGWTEAFF. The CDR3 nucleotides are TGTGCCACCAGTGCCGGGACAGGGGGATGGACTGAAGCTTTCTTT. The V and J genes are TRBV24-1 and TRBJ1-1; TRBD1 aligns across 11 bases. The germline gives CDR1 KGHDR, CDR2 SFDVKD. The trim removed 5 bases at V and 5 bases at J, leaving 6 bases unmatched. The CDR3 has 15 amino acids.

This clonotype was picked up one time. This rearrangement joins TRBV14 to TRBJ2-5; D is perhaps TRBD1 or TRBD2 (5 bases each). Per the germline V gene, CDR1 is SGHDN and CDR2 is FVKESK. This CDR3 has 16 amino acids. V was clipped by 4 bases and J by 1 base, with 16 bases between them. The CDR3 DNA reads as TGTGCCAGCAGCCCCCGCCGGGGCCGCCTCCAAGAGACCCAGTACTTC. This sequence encodes CASSPRRGRLQETQYF.

The rearrangement joins TRBV11-2 to TRBJ2-3; tentatively, D is TRBD1 (5 bases). CDR3 length: 18 amino acids. V was clipped by 0 bases and J by 1 base, with 17 bases between them. Germline lookup yields CDR1 SGHAT and CDR2 FQNNGV. CDR3 nucleotide sequence: TGTGCCAGCAGCTTAGACGGCCGGGCGGAAGGGGGCACAGATACGCAGTATTTT. It is translated as CASSLDGRAEGGTDTQYF.

The chain joins TRBV5-1 to TRBJ2-1; D may be TRBD1 (5 bases). The germline V gene encodes CDR1 SGHRS and CDR2 YFSETQ. The V and J ends lost 4 bases and 1 base respectively, with 15 bases between them. CDR3 length: 16 residues. CDR3 DNA sequence: TGCGCCAGCAGCCTAAGCCCAGGGATGTCCTACAATGAGCAGTTCTTC. It yields the protein CASSLSPGMSYNEQFF.

The chain recombines TRBV20-1 with TRBJ2-3, with 12 bases that match TRBD2. Trimming at V came to 3 bases and at J to 0 bases, leaving 1 base not matched to a gene. The V gene's germline CDR1 is DFQATT and CDR2 SNEGSKA (reference sequence). This CDR3 is 15 amino acids long. CDR3 amino acids: CSASLAGGSTDTQYF. CDR3 in DNA: TGCAGTGCTAGTCTAGCGGGAGGGAGCACAGATACGCAGTATTTT.

The rearrangement links TRBV20-1 to TRBJ2-3; 7 bases map to TRBD1. The CDR3 has 14 amino acids. In germline, CDR1 is DFQATT, CDR2 SNEGSKA (reference sequence). The junction had 7 bases not matched to a gene; V was cut back by 6 bases and J by 1 base. The CDR3 sequence is CSAKGTAGTDTQYF. The CDR3, as DNA: TGCAGTGCGAAAGGGACAGCGGGCACAGATACGCAGTATTTT.

This clonotype was found a few times. The V call is TRBV2, the J call TRBJ1-4; 9 bases are a match to TRBD1. The CDR3 contains 15 residues. V was clipped by 4 bases and J by 8 bases; unmatched bases: 8. The germline V gene has CDR1 SNHLY and CDR2 FYNNEI. The CDR3 loop is CASSGDREVREKLFF. CDR3 nucleotide sequence: TGTGCCAGCAGTGGGGACAGGGAGGTTCGCGAAAAACTGTTTTTT.

The V call is TRBV6-5, the J call TRBJ2-1, with 7 positions matching TRBD2. V dropped 0 bases and J dropped 8; count of bases not matched to a gene: 7. Germline values: CDR1 MNHEY, CDR2 SVGAGI. CDR3 length: 15 amino acids. For the CDR3, the DNA is TGTGCCAGCAGTTACTCTGGCGGGGGAAGCGATGAGCAGTTCTTC. The encoded protein is CASSYSGGGSDEQFF.

Only a few counts were recorded for this clonotype. The CDR3: CASSEATGGETQYF. The CDR3, as DNA: TGTGCCAGCAGTGAAGCGACTGGGGGGGAGACCCAGTACTTC. This rearrangement joins TRBV2 to TRBJ2-5, with D possibly matching TRBD2 (6 bases). V lost 0 bases and J 5 bases, leaving 10 bases between the germline ends. The CDR3 totals 14 residues. In germline, CDR1 is SNHLY, CDR2 FYNNEI.

The V and J genes are TRBV29-1 and TRBJ2-3; D gene ambiguous. CDR3 length: 14 residues. Per germline, CDR1 SQVTM and CDR2 ANQGSEA. V dropped 5 bases and J dropped 4 bases, with 16 bases sitting between them. CDR3 sequence reads: CSVLPPLGSDTQYF. CDR3 nucleotides: TGCAGCGTTCTACCGCCCCTAGGGTCAGATACGCAGTATTTT.

This chain uses TRBV6-5 with TRBJ2-1, with 7 bases matching TRBD1. This CDR3 has 14 residues. Germline values: CDR1 MNHEY, CDR2 SVGAGI. J lost 5 bases, V lost 2 bases, and 3 bases had no gene match. CDR3 protein: CASSYSTGDNEQFF. The CDR3 coding sequence is TGTGCCAGCAGTTACAGTACAGGGGACAATGAGCAGTTCTTC.

This chain links TRBV9 with TRBJ2-7; D perhaps matches TRBD1 (6 bases). Germline V CDR1 and CDR2: SGDLS, YYNGEE. The CDR3 totals 16 residues. Trimming cost V 0 bases and J 0 bases, with 13 bases left between them. The CDR3 nucleotides are TGTGCCAGCAGCGTAGGACCCGACAGGTACTCCTACGAGCAGTACTTC. The encoded protein is CASSVGPDRYSYEQYF.

This chain joins TRBV2 and TRBJ1-2, with a possible D match to TRBD1 (5 bases). Germline V lookup: CDR1 SNHLY, CDR2 FYNNEI. The CDR3 has 13 residues. The V end was cut by 6 bases, the J end by 3 bases, with 11 bases between. The CDR3 loop reads CASRAGTDYGYTF. For the CDR3, the DNA is TGTGCCAGCAGAGCTGGGACGGACTATGGCTACACCTTC. Supplemented by reference TRBV2 and TRBJ1-2, the full variable domain reads EPEVTQTPSHQVTQMGQEVILRCVPISNHLYFYWYRQILGQKVEFLVSFYNNEISEKSEIFDDQFSVERPDGSNFTLKIRSTKLEDSAMYFCASRAGTDYGYTFGSGTRLTVV.

The chain combines TRBV10-3 with TRBJ2-1; 14 bases line up with TRBD2. This CDR3 has 14 residues. Germline CDR1 and CDR2: ENHRY and SYGVKD. With 6 bases clipped from V and 9 bases from J, the junction kept 4 bases outside the gene matches. Here the CDR3 reads CAIRTSGGASEQFF. CDR3 DNA: TGTGCCATCAGGACTAGCGGGGGGGCCAGTGAGCAGTTCTTC.

The genes are TRBV7-2 and TRBJ2-5, with TRBD2 matching over 11 bases. V was clipped by 5 bases and J by 11 bases; unmatched bases: 16. This CDR3 contains 16 residues. Per the germline V gene, CDR1 is SGHTA and CDR2 is FQGNSA. The CDR3 DNA reads TGTGCCAGCAGCCCAAGACTAGCGGGGAAGGGCAATGAGCAGTACTTC. Amino acid sequence: CASSPRLAGKGNEQYF.

The genes are TRBV7-2 and TRBJ2-3, with D unclear. Germline CDR1 reads SGHTA; CDR2 reads FQGNSA. Trimming removed 3 bases from V and 2 bases from J, with 6 bases in between. The length of the CDR3 is 13 residues. The CDR3 region has the DNA TGTGCCAGCAGCTTTACCTACACAGATACGCAGTATTTT. It translates to CASSFTYTDTQYF.

The rearrangement links TRBV2 to TRBJ2-7, with D perhaps assigned TRBD1 or TRBD2 (5 bases each). The J call is uncertain, as TRBJ2-5 better fits the DNA end. CDR1 and CDR2 from the germline V gene are SNHLY and FYNNEI. The CDR3 is made up of 13 amino acids. CDR3 DNA: TGTGCCAGCAGTGAACGAGGGGCAGAGACCCAGTACTTC. It encodes CASSERGAETQYF.

V and J are TRBV12-3 or TRBV12-4 and TRBJ2-3, with TRBD2 identical over 9 bases. Trimming took 5 bases from V and 4 from J; bases not matched to a gene: 4. CDR3 size: 14 residues. The chain's CDR3 is CASSTSGGPDTQYF. The CDR3 nucleotides read TGTGCCAGCAGTACGAGCGGGGGGCCAGATACGCAGTATTTT.

The chain links TRBV10-3 to TRBJ2-1; D call uncertain. CDR1 is ENHRY and CDR2 is SYGVKD in the germline V gene. This CDR3 spans 13 amino acids. V lost 3 bases, J lost 6 bases, and 9 bases lay in between. The CDR3 here is CAISDPEANEQFF. CDR3 sequence (DNA): TGTGCCATCAGTGATCCTGAGGCCAATGAGCAGTTCTTC.

V and J are TRBV5-1 and TRBJ1-1; D gene uncertain. The length of the CDR3 is 13 residues. V was trimmed by 0 bases and J by 4 bases, leaving 7 bases between them. Germline assignment: CDR1 SGHRS and CDR2 YFSETQ. The DNA of the CDR3 is TGCGCCAGCAGCTTGGATTGGGGCACTGAAGCTTTCTTT. Amino acid sequence: CASSLDWGTEAFF.

This chain joins TRBV6-5 and TRBJ2-7; the D gene is possibly TRBD1 (5 bases). Trimming left V 4 bases short and J 6 bases short, with 13 bases between. The germline CDR1 and CDR2 sequences are MNHEY and SVGAGI. CDR3 length equals 13 residues. The CDR3 protein is CASSFQGTREQYF. The CDR3 DNA reads TGTGCCAGCAGTTTCCAGGGTACGCGCGAGCAGTACTTC.

This clonotype was counted a few times. This chain connects TRBV29-1 to TRBJ1-1; 11 nucleotides match TRBD1. Germline V gene data show CDR1 as SQVTM and CDR2 as ANQGSEA. Trimming at V came to 8 bases and at J to 5 bases, leaving 4 bases not matched to a gene. The CDR3 contains 12 residues. This CDR3 is CSTGTGGTEAFF. DNA of the CDR3: TGCAGCACCGGGACAGGGGGGACTGAAGCTTTCTTT.

This sequence joins TRBV9 and TRBJ2-1; the D gene is possibly TRBD2 (5 bases). The CDR3 runs to 14 residues. Germline V lookup: CDR1 SGDLS, CDR2 YYNGEE. V lost 4 bases, J lost 8 bases, and 16 bases lay in between. The CDR3 DNA reads as TGTGCCAGCAGCTTAGCTAGTGGGCGGGATGAGCAGTTCTTC. Translation gives CASSLASGRDEQFF. Full variable domain (outside the CDR3, taken from reference TRBV9 and TRBJ2-1): DSGVTQTPKHLITATGQRVTLRCSPRSGDLSVYWYQQSLDQGLQFLIQYYNGEERAKGNILERFSAQQFPDLHSELNLSSLELGDSALYFCASSLASGRDEQFFGPGTRLTVL.

This clonotype was picked up one time. The genes are TRBV20-1 and TRBJ1-1; D ambiguous. With 3 bases removed from V and 7 bases from J, the gap between germline ends came to 21 bases. CDR3 length: 15 amino acids. In germline, CDR1 is DFQATT, CDR2 SNEGSKA (reference sequence). In DNA, the CDR3 is TGCAGTGCTAGTTCACGAAGTTCGGGGTCGGATGAAGCTTTCTTT. The encoded protein is CSASSRSSGSDEAFF.

The chain recombines TRBV11-2 with TRBJ2-3; D might be TRBD2 (5 bases). V gave up 4 bases and J gave up 0 bases, with 8 bases separating them. From germline, CDR1 is SGHAT and CDR2 FQNNGV. The CDR3 runs to 14 residues. CDR3 sequence reads: CASSSTTSTDTQYF. As DNA, the CDR3 is TGTGCCAGCAGCTCGACTACTAGCACAGATACGCAGTATTTT.

As regards this clonotype: A junction boundary mismatches the germline segment, possibly from a read error. This chain joins TRBV7-9 and TRBJ2-7; D is undetermined. CDR1 is SEHNR, CDR2 FQNEAQ, per germline (reference sequence). This CDR3 is built from 10 residues. The CDR3 loop is CVSSLSEQYF. DNA of the CDR3: TGTGTCAGCAGCTTAAGCGAGCAGTACTTC.